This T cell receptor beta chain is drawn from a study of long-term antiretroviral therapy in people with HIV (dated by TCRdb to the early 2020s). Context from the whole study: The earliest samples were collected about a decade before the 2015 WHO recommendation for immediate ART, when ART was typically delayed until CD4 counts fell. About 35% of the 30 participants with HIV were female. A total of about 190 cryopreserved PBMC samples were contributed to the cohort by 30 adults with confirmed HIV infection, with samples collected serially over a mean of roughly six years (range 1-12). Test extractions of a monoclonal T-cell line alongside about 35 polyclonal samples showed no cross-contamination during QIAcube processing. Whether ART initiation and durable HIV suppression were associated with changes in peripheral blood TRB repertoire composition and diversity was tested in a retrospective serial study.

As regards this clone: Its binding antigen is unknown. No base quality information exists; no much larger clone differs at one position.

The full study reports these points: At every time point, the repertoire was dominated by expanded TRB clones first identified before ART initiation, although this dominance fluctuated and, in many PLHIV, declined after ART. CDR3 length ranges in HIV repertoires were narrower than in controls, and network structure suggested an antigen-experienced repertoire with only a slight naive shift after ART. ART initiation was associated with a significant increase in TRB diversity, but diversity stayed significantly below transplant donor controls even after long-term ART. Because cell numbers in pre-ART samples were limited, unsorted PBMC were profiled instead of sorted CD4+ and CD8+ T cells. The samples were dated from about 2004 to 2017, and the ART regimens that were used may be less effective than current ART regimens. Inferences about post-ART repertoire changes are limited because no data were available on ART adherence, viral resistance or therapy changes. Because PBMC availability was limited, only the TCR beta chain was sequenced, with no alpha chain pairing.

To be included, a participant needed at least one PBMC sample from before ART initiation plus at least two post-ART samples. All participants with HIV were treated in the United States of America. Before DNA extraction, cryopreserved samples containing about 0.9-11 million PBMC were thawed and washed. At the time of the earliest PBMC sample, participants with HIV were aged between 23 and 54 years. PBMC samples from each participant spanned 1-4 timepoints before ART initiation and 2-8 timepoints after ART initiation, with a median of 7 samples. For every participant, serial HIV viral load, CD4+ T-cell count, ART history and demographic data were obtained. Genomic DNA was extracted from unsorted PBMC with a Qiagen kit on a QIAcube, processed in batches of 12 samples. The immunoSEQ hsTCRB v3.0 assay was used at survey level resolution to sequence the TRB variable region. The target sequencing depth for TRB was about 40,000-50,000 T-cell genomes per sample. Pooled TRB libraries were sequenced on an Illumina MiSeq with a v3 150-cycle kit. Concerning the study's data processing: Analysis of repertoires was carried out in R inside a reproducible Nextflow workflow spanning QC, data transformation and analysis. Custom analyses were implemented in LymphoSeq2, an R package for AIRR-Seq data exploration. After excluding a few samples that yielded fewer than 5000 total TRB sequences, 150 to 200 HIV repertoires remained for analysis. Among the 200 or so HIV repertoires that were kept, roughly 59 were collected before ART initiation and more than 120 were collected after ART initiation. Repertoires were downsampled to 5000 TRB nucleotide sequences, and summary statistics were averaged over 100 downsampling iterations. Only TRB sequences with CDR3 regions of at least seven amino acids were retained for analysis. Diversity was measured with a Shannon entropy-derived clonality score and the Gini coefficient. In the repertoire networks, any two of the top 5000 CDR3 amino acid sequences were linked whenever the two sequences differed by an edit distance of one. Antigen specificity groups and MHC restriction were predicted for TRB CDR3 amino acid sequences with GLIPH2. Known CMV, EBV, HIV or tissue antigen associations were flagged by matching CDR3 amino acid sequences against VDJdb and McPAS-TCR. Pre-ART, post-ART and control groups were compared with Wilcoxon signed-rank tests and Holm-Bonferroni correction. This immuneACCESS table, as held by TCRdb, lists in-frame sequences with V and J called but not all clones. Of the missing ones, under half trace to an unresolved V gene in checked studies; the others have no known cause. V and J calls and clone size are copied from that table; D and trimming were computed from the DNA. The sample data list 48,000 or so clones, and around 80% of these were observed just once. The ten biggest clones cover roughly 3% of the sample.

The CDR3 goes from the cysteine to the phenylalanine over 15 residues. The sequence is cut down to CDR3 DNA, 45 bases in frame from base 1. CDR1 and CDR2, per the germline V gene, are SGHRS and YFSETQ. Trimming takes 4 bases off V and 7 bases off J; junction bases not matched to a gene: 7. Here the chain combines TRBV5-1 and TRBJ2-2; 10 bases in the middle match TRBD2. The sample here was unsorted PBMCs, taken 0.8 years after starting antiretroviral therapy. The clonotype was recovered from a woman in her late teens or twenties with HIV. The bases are TGCGCCAGCAGCCCTGGGACTAGCGCAGGCGGGGAGCTGTTTTTT. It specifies CASSPGTSAGGELFF.